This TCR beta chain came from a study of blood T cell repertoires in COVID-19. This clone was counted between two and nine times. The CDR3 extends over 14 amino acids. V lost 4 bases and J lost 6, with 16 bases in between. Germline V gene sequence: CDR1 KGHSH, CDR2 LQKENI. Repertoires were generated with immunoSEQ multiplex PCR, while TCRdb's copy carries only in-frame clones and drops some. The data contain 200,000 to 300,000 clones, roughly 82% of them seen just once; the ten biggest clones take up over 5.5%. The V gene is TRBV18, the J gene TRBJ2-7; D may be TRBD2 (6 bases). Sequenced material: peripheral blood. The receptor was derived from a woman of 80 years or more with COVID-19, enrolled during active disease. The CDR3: CASSRGIAEGEQYF. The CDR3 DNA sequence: TGTGCCAGCTCACGCGGGATAGCGGAGGGCGAGCAGTACTTC. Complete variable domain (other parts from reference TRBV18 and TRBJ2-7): NAGVMQNPRHLVRRRGQEARLRCSPMKGHSHVYWYRQLPEEGLKFMVYLQKENIIDESGMPKERFSAEFPKEGPSILRIQQVVRGDSAAYFCASSRGIAEGEQYFGPGTRLTVT.